The 20 T cell receptor beta chains presented below share a single source sample, sequenced in a study of T cell responses to AZD1222 COVID-19 vaccine. The data were produced by immunoSEQ multiplex PCR, yet TCRdb's version contains in-frame clones alone and is incomplete. The sample includes some 150,000 clones, about 89% of them seen just once. Sequencing used peripheral blood, obtained on day 0 of AZD1222 vaccination. The source is an adult in good health.

The V and J genes are TRBV28 and TRBJ2-6; weak D call: TRBD1 (6 bases). V was cut by 4 bases and J by 2 bases, with 12 bases left in between. This CDR3 region has 16 residues. Germline lookup yields CDR1 MDHEN and CDR2 SYDVKM. The CDR3 here is CASSYITGTGANVLTF. In DNA, the CDR3 is TGTGCCAGCAGTTACATCACAGGGACTGGGGCCAACGTCCTGACTTTC. Full variable domain (missing parts from reference TRBV28 and TRBJ2-6): DVKVTQSSRYLVKRTGEKVFLECVQDMDHENMFWYRQDPGLGLRLIYFSYDVKMKEKGDIPEGYSVSREKKERFSLILESASTNQTSMYLCASSYITGTGANVLTFGAGSRLTVL.

This sequence joins TRBV28 and TRBJ1-2, with D perhaps TRBD1 (5 bases). V lost 5 bases and J 7 bases, leaving 11 bases between the germline ends. CDR1 and CDR2 from the germline V gene are MDHEN and SYDVKM. The CDR3 extends over 12 amino acids. CDR3 region: CASSGQGLGYTF. DNA of the CDR3: TGTGCCAGCAGTGGGCAGGGACTTGGCTACACCTTC.

Written as DNA, the CDR3 is TGTGCCAGCAGCCGAGAGGCCAGCGGGAGCCCAGATACGCAGTATTTT. Protein: CASSREASGSPDTQYF. The chain couples TRBV4-2 to TRBJ2-3, with 8 nucleotides matching TRBD2. There are 16 residues in the CDR3. Trimming cost V 4 bases and J 4 bases; bases outside gene matches: 10. Germline CDR1 and CDR2: LGHNA and YNFKEQ.

The rearrangement links TRBV27 to TRBJ1-1; no reliable D call. The CDR3 has 18 residues. Germline CDR1 MNHEY, CDR2 SMNVEV (reference sequence). V was clipped by 2 bases and J by 1 base, with 20 bases between them. CDR3 loop: CASSLSAGFRVGNTEAFF. CDR3 in DNA: TGTGCCAGCAGTTTAAGCGCGGGGTTCAGAGTCGGGAACACTGAAGCTTTCTTT.

The rearrangement uses TRBV9 and TRBJ2-1; the match to TRBD1 covers 8 bases. The CDR3 consists of 13 residues. V gave up 3 bases and J gave up 15 bases; unmatched junction bases: 11. The germline gives CDR1 SGDLS, CDR2 YYNGEE. The CDR3 DNA reads as TGTGCCAGCAGCGCCATTGGACAGGGCAGACTGTTCTTC. It yields the protein CASSAIGQGRLFF.

The rearrangement links TRBV7-8 to TRBJ2-3; the D gene could be TRBD1 or TRBD2 (5 bases each). CDR1 SGHVS and CDR2 FQNEAQ come from the germline V gene. This CDR3 spans 15 amino acids. Trimming cost V 4 bases and J 2 bases, with 13 bases left between them. The CDR3 loop is CASSSPGRPTDTQYF. CDR3 DNA: TGTGCCAGCAGCTCCCCGGGGCGCCCCACAGATACGCAGTATTTT.

This chain uses TRBV24-1 with TRBJ1-5; D ambiguous. CDR3 size: 18 residues. The germline V and J ends were trimmed by 1 base and 0 bases, with 15 bases remaining between them. Germline lookup yields CDR1 KGHDR and CDR2 SFDVKD. CDR3 amino acids: CATSDFSTAPRSNQPQHF. In nucleotides, the CDR3 is TGTGCCACCAGTGATTTTTCCACAGCCCCCCGTAGCAATCAGCCCCAGCATTTT.

The chain couples TRBV11-3 to TRBJ1-1, with D possibly TRBD1 on 5 matching bases. The germline V gene encodes CDR1 SGHNT and CDR2 YENEEA. Deletions cut 2 bases from V and 1 base from J, with 8 bases between. The CDR3 spans 14 residues. This CDR3 is CASSLTGQNTEAFF. CDR3 nucleotides: TGTGCCAGCAGCTTAACGGGGCAGAACACTGAAGCTTTCTTT.

This clone was counted ten times or more. The genes are TRBV9 and TRBJ1-6; TRBD1 aligns across 7 bases. The V gene end was trimmed by 4 bases and the J gene end by 8 bases; junction bases not matched to a gene: 9. Germline CDR1 reads SGDLS; CDR2 reads YYNGEE. CDR3 size: 15 residues. CDR3 region: CASSLIGTEDSPLHF. DNA of the CDR3: TGTGCCAGCAGCCTCATCGGGACAGAGGATTCACCCCTCCACTTT.

The chain couples TRBV9 to TRBJ2-4; 9 positions match TRBD2. This CDR3 is 16 amino acids long. Trimming removed 0 bases from V and 9 bases from J; junction bases left unmatched: 10. Germline CDR1 is SGDLS and CDR2 is YYNGEE. CDR3 DNA: TGTGCCAGCAGCGTAGGGTGGCGGGGGGGCGTCAGCATTCAGTACTTC. It codes for CASSVGWRGGVSIQYF.

The chain employs TRBV7-2 and TRBJ1-1; 8 bases match TRBD1. This CDR3 is built from 16 residues. Germline CDR1 reads SGHTA; CDR2 reads FQGNSA. Trimming at V came to 4 bases and at J to 4 bases, leaving 11 bases not matched to a gene. The CDR3 coding sequence is TGTGCCAGCAGCTCGTCCGGGACAGGTGTGGGCACTGAAGCTTTCTTT. It specifies CASSSSGTGVGTEAFF.

V and J are TRBV18 and TRBJ2-1, with TRBD1 identical over 9 bases. J lost 6 bases, V lost 2 bases, and 2 bases had no gene match. The CDR3 covers 14 residues. Germline V gene data show CDR1 as KGHSH and CDR2 as LQKENI. This CDR3 is CASSPRDRANEQFF. CDR3 nucleotide sequence: TGTGCCAGCTCACCAAGGGACAGGGCCAATGAGCAGTTCTTC. Full variable domain (rest looked up from reference TRBV18 and TRBJ2-1): NAGVMQNPRHLVRRRGQEARLRCSPMKGHSHVYWYRQLPEEGLKFMVYLQKENIIDESGMPKERFSAEFPKEGPSILRIQQVVRGDSAAYFCASSPRDRANEQFFGPGTRLTVL.

V is TRBV4-2 and J is TRBJ1-3; a weak D match, TRBD1 (6 bases). CDR3 length equals 15 residues. V was trimmed by 4 bases and J by 0 bases, leaving 10 bases between them. CDR1 and CDR2 (germline): LGHNA, YNFKEQ. The CDR3 protein is CASSLDRSSGNTIYF. In DNA, the CDR3 is TGTGCCAGCAGCCTTGACAGGAGCTCTGGAAACACCATATATTTT.

The chain recombines TRBV6-1 with TRBJ1-1, with 8 bases identical to TRBD1. Trimming cost V 1 base and J 11 bases; bases outside gene matches: 15. Germline loops: CDR1 MNHNS, CDR2 SASEGT. The CDR3 is 16 residues long. The CDR3 loop is CASSEDGQGNLGTAFF. The DNA of the CDR3 is TGTGCCAGCAGTGAAGACGGACAGGGAAACCTCGGAACGGCTTTCTTT.

The rearrangement links TRBV29-1 to TRBJ1-2, with D uncertain. CDR3 length: 13 amino acids. Germline values: CDR1 SQVTM, CDR2 ANQGSEA. The V and J ends lost 0 bases and 4 bases respectively, with 9 bases between them. The CDR3 is CSVEEGIGYGYTF. In nucleotides, the CDR3 is TGCAGCGTTGAAGAGGGAATAGGCTATGGCTACACCTTC.

The gene calls are TRBV11-3 and TRBJ2-6, with 9 bases lining up with TRBD1. With 5 bases clipped from V and 3 bases from J, the junction kept 8 bases outside the gene matches. The V gene's germline CDR1 is SGHNT and CDR2 YENEEA. The CDR3 covers 17 residues. The CDR3 loop reads CASSPGTGRNGANVLTF. CDR3 nucleotides: TGTGCCAGCAGCCCCGGGACAGGGAGAAATGGGGCCAACGTCCTGACTTTC.

This clone was detected once. The chain links TRBV28 to TRBJ2-5, with unresolved D. Trimming removed 3 bases from V and 1 base from J, with 15 bases in between. CDR1 and CDR2 from the germline V gene are MDHEN and SYDVKM. This CDR3 contains 16 residues. The CDR3 protein is CASSFEVLGGQETQYF. The CDR3 DNA follows: TGTGCCAGCAGTTTTGAGGTGTTAGGTGGCCAAGAGACCCAGTACTTC. Together with reference TRBV28 and TRBJ2-5, the CDR3 gives the full variable domain: DVKVTQSSRYLVKRTGEKVFLECVQDMDHENMFWYRQDPGLGLRLIYFSYDVKMKEKGDIPEGYSVSREKKERFSLILESASTNQTSMYLCASSFEVLGGQETQYFGPGTRLLVL.

V is TRBV5-1 and J is TRBJ1-6; no clear D. Trimming pared 1 base from V and 8 bases from J, leaving 13 bases between. This CDR3 region has 15 residues. In germline, CDR1 is SGHRS, CDR2 YFSETQ. The CDR3: CASSLRESKDSPLHF. CDR3 nucleotide sequence: TGCGCCAGCAGCTTGAGGGAGAGTAAGGATTCACCCCTCCACTTT.

This clone was counted a single time. This sequence joins TRBV6-5 and TRBJ2-7; 7 nucleotides agree with TRBD2. V dropped 5 bases and J dropped 0; count of bases not matched to a gene: 7. This CDR3 spans 15 amino acids. Germline V lookup: CDR1 MNHEY, CDR2 SVGAGI. CDR3 region: CASSKPSGNSYEQYF. In DNA form, the CDR3 reads TGTGCCAGCAGTAAGCCTAGCGGCAACTCCTACGAGCAGTACTTC.

The chain is built from TRBV11-2 and TRBJ2-1; the match to TRBD2 covers 7 bases. The germline V gene has CDR1 SGHAT and CDR2 FQNNGV. This CDR3 is built from 16 residues. V gave up 0 bases and J gave up 7 bases; unmatched junction bases: 9. DNA for the CDR3: TGTGCCAGCAGCTTAGATTGGGGCGGGAGTAAGAATGAGCAGTTCTTC. Residues: CASSLDWGGSKNEQFF.